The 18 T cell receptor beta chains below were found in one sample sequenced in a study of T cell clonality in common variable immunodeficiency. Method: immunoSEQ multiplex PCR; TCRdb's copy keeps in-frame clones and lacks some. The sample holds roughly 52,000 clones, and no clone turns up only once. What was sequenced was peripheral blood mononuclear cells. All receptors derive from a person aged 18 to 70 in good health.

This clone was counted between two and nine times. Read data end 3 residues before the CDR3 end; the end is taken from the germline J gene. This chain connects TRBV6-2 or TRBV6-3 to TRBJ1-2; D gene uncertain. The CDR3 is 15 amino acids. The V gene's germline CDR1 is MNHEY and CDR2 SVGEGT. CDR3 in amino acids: CASSYERETYNDYTF. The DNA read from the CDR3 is TGTGCCAGCAGTTACGAGCGGGAGACCTACAATGAC.

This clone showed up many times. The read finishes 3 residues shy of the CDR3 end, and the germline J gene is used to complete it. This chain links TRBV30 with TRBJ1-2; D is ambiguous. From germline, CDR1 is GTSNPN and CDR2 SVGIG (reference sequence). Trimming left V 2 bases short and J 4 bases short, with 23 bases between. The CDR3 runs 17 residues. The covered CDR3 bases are TGTGCCTGGAGTCCAACCGGGTCCCACCTTCTCGGCTATGGC. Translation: CAWSPTGSHLLGYG. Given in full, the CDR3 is CAWSPTGSHLLGYGYTF.

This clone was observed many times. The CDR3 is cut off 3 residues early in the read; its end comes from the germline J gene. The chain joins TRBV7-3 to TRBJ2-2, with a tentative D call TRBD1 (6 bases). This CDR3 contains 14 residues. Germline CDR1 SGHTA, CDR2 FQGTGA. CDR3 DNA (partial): TGTGCCAGCAGCTTAGGGGGCTTCGAGTCACCG. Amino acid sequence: CASSLGGFESP. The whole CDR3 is CASSLGGFESPLFF.

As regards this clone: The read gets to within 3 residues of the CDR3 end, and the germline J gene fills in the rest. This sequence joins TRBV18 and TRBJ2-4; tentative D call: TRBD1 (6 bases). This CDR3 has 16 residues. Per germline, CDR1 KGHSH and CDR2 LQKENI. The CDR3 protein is CASSPILYQGIYGQYF. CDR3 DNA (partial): TGTGCCAGCTCACCGATTCTGTACCAGGGGATCTATGGT.

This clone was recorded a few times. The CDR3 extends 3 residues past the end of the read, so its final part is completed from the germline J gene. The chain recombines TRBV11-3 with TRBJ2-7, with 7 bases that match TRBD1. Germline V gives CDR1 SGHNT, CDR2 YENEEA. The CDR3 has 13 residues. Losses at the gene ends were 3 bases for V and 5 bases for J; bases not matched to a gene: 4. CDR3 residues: CASSFEGGHEQYF. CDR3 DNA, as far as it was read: TGTGCCAGCAGCTTTGAAGGGGGCCACGAG.

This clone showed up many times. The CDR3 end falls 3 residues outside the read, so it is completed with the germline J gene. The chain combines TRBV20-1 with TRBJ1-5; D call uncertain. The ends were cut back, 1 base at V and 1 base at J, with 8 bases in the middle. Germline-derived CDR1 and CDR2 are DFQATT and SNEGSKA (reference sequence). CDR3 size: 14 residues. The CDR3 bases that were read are TGCAGTGCTAGAGTCACCGGGAGCAATCAGCCC. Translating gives CSARVTGSNQP. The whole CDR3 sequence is CSARVTGSNQPQHF.

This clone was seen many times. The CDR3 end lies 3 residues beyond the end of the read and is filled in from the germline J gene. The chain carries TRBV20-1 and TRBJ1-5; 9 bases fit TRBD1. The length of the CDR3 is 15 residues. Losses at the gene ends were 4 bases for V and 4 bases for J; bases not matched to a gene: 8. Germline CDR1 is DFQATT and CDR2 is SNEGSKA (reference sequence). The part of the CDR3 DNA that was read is TGCAGTGCTAAGCTGACAGGGGGTTCAAATCAGCCC. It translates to CSAKLTGGSNQP. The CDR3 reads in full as CSAKLTGGSNQPQHF.

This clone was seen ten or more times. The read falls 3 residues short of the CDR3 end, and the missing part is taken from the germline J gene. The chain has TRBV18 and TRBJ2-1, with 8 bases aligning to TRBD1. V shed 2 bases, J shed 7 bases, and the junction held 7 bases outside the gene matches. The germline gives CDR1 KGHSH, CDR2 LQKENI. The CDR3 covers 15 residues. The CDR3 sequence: CASSPETGATNEQFF. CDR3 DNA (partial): TGTGCCAGCTCACCAGAGACAGGGGCGACGAATGAG. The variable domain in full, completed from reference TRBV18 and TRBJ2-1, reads NAGVMQNPRHLVRRRGQEARLRCSPMKGHSHVYWYRQLPEEGLKFMVYLQKENIIDESGMPKERFSAEFPKEGPSILRIQQVVRGDSAAYFCASSPETGATNEQFFGPGTRLTVL.

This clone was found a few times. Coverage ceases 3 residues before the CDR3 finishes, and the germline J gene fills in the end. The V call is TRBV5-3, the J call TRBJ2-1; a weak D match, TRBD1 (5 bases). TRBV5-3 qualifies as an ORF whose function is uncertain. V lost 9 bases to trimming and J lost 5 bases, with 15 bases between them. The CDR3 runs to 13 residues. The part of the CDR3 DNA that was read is TGTGCCAAAGGGGCGGAGACCGACAATGAG. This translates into CAKGAETDNE. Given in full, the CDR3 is CAKGAETDNEQFF.

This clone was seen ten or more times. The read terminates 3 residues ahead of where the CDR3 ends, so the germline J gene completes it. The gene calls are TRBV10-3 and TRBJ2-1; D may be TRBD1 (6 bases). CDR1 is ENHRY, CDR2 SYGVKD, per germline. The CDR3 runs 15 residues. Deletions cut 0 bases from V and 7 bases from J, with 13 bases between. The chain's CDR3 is CAISESWDIGNEQFF. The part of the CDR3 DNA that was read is TGTGCCATCAGTGAGTCGTGGGACATTGGGAATGAG.

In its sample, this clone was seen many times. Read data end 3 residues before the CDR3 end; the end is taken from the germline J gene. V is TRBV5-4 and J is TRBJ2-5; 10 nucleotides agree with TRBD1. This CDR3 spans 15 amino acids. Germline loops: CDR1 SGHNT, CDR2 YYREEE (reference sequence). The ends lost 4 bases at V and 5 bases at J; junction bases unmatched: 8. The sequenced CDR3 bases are TGTGCCAGCAGCGGCTCCGGGACAGGGGTGGAGACC. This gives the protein CASSGSGTGVET. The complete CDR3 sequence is CASSGSGTGVETQYF.

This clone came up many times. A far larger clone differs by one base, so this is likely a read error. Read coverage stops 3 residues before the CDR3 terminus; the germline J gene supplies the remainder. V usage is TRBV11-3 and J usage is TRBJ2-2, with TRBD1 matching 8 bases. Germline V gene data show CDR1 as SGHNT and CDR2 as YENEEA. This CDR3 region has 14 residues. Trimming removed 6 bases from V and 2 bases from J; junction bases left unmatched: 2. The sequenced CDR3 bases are TGTGCCAGCAGAGGACAGGGAAACACCGGGGAG. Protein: CASRGQGNTGE. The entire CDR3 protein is CASRGQGNTGELFF.

CDR3 in amino acids: CASKQGPMNTEAFF. Incomplete CDR3 DNA: TGTGCCAGCAAACAGGGACCCATGAACACTGAA. This chain links TRBV5-6 with TRBJ1-1, with TRBD1 as a possible D gene (6 bases). Read data end 3 residues before the CDR3 end; the end is taken from the germline J gene. Germline V gives CDR1 SGHDT, CDR2 YYEEEE. V dropped 6 bases and J dropped 0 bases, with 12 bases sitting between them. The CDR3 contains 14 residues. Using reference TRBV5-6 and TRBJ1-1 for the parts outside the CDR3, the full variable domain is DAGVTQSPTHLIKTRGQQVTLRCSPKSGHDTVSWYQQALGQGPQFIFQYYEEEERQRGNFPDRFSGHQFPNYSSELNVNALLLGDSALYLCASKQGPMNTEAFFGQGTRLTVV.

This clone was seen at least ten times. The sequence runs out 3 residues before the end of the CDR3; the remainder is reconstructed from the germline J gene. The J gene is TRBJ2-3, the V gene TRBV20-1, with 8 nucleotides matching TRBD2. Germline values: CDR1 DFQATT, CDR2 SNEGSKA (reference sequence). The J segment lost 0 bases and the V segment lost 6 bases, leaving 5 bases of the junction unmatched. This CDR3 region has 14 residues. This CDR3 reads CSAKRGGSTDTQYF. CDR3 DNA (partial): TGCAGTGCAAAACGCGGGGGGAGCACAGATACG.

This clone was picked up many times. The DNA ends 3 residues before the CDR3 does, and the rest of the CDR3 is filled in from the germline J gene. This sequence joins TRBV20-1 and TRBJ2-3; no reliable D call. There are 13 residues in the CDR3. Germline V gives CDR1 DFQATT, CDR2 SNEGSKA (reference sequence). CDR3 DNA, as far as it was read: TGCAGTGCTCCTCTGGGCGCCCAAGAGACG. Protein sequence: CSAPLGAQET. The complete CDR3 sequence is CSAPLGAQETQYF.

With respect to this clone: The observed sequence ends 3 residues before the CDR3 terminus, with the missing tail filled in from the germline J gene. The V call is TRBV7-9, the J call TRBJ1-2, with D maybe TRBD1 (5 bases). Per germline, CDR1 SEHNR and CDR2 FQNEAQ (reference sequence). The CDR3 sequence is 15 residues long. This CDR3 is CASSLHSGSIYDYTF. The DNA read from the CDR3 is TGTGCCAGCAGCTTACATTCAGGGTCAATCTACGAC.

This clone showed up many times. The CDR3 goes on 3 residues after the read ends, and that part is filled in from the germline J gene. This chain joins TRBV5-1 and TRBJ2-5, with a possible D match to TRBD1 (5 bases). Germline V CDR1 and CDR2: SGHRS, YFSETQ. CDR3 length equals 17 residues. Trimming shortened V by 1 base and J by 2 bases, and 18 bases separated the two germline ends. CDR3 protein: CASSLFAREIGQETQYF. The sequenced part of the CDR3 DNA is TGCGCCAGCAGCTTGTTTGCCAGGGAAATAGGGCAAGAGACC. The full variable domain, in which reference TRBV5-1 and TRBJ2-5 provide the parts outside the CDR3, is KAGVTQTPRYLIKTRGQQVTLSCSPISGHRSVSWYQQTPGQGLQFLFEYFSETQRNKGNFPGRFSGRQFSNSRSEMNVSTLELGDSALYLCASSLFAREIGQETQYFGPGTRLLVL.

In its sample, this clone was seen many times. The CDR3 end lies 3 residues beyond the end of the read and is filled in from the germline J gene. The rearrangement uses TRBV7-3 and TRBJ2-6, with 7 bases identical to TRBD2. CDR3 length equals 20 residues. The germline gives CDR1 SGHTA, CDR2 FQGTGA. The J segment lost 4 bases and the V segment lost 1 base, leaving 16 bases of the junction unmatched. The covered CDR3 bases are TGTGCCAGCAGCTTAAGAGGGGCGTCTAGCGGCAGGAGAGGGGCCAACGTC. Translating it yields CASSLRGASSGRRGANV. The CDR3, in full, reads CASSLRGASSGRRGANVLTF. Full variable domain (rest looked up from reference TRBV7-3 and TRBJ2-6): GAGVSQTPSNKVTEKGKYVELRCDPISGHTALYWYRQSLGQGPEFLIYFQGTGAADDSGLPNDRFFAVRPEGSVSTLKIQRTERGDSAVYLCASSLRGASSGRRGANVLTFGAGSRLTVL.